This T cell receptor (beta chain) was identified in a study of T-cell memory formation after mild COVID-19. The CDR3 sequence is 11 residues long. V was trimmed by 10 bases and J by 2 bases, leaving 6 bases between them. Germline-derived CDR1 and CDR2 are MDHEN and SYDVKM. Constant-segment primers and 5'RACE yielded cDNA libraries for TCR alpha and TCR beta, each carrying sample barcodes and UMIs. MiXCR was run by TCRdb on the 5' RACE reads, yielding one entry per CDR3 protein. In the table there are about 260,000 distinct CDR3 sequences, roughly 16% of which are singletons. The TCR originated in a man younger than 30 who had mild COVID-19 (a few samples of this study predate the infection). Cell type and time point are not known. The rearrangement uses TRBV28 and TRBJ2-1, with D hard to call. Sequences were obtained from PBMCs or a T cell subset sorted from them (not recorded which). Here the CDR3 DNA reads TGTGCCACGGGTGCCTACAATGAGCAGTTCTTC. As protein: CATGAYNEQFF.